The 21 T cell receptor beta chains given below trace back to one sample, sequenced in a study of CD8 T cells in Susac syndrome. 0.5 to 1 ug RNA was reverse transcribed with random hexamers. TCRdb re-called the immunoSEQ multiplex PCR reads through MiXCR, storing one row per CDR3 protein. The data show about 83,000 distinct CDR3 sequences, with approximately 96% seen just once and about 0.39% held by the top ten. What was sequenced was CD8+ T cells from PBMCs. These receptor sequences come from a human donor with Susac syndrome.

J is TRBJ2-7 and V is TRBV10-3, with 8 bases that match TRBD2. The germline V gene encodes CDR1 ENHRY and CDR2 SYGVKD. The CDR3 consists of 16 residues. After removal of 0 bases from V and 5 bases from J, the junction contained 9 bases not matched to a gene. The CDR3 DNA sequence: TGTGCCATCAGTGAGTCGGCGGGGCTAGCGGGCCACGAGCAGTACTTC. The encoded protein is CAISESAGLAGHEQYF.

This CDR3 is CASRLHRGRSTDTQYF. DNA of the CDR3: TGTGCCAGCAGGCTCCACAGGGGGCGAAGCACAGATACGCAGTATTTT. V gene TRBV27 combines with J gene TRBJ2-3; 9 bases align to TRBD1. This CDR3 is built from 16 residues. Germline V CDR1 and CDR2: MNHEY, SMNVEV (reference sequence). With V trimmed by 6 bases and J by 0 bases, 7 bases remained unmatched.

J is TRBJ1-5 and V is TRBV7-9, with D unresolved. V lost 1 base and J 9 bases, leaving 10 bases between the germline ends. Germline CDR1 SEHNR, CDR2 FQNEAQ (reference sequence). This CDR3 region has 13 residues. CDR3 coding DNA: TGTGCCAGCAGCTTAGACGGTAGCCGGCCCCAGCATTTT. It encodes CASSLDGSRPQHF.

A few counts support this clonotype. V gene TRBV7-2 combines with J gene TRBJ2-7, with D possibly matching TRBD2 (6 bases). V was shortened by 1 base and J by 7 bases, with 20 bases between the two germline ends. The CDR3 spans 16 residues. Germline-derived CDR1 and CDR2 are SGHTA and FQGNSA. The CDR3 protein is CASSLVGGPREREQYF. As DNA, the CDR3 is TGTGCCAGCAGCTTAGTCGGGGGACCTCGTGAACGGGAGCAGTACTTC.

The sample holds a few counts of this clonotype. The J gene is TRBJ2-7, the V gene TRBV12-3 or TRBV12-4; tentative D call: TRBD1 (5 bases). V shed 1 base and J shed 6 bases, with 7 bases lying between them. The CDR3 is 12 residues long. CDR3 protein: CASSLGGGEQYF. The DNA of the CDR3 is TGTGCCAGCAGTTTAGGGGGCGGCGAGCAGTACTTC.

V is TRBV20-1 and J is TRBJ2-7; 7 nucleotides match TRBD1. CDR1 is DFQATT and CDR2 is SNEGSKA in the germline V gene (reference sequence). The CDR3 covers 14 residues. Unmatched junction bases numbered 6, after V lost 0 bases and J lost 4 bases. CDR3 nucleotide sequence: TGCAGTGCTAGAGATCGTTGGACAGGTTACGAGCAGTACTTC. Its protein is CSARDRWTGYEQYF.

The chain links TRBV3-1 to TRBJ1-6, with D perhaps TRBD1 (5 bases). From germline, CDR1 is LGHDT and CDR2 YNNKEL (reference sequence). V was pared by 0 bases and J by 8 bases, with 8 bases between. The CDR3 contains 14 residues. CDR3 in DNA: TGTGCCAGCAGCCAAGAGGGGCAGCATTCACCCCTCCACTTT. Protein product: CASSQEGQHSPLHF.

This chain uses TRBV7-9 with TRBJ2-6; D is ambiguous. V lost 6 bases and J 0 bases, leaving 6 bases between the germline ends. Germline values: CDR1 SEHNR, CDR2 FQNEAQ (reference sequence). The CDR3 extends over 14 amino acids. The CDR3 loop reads CASSQNSGANVLTF. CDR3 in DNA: TGTGCCAGCAGTCAAAACTCTGGGGCCAACGTCCTGACTTTC.

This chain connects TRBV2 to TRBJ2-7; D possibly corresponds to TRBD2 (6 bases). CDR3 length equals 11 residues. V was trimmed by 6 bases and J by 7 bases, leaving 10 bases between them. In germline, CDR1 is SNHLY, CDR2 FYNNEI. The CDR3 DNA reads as TGTGCCAGCAGGCTCGGGAGAGAGCAGTACTTC. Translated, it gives CASRLGREQYF.

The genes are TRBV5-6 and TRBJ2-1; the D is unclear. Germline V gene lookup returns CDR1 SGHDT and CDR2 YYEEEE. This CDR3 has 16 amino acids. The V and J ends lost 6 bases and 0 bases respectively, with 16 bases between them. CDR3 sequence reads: CASTGGRVSSYNEQFF. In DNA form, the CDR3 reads TGTGCCAGCACCGGCGGAAGGGTGAGCTCCTACAATGAGCAGTTCTTC.

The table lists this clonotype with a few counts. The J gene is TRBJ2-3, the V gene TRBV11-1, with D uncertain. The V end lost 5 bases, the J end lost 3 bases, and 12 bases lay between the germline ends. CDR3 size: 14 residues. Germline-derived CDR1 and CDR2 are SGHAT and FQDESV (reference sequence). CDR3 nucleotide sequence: TGTGCCAGCAGCGAAGGCATGGGAACAGATACGCAGTATTTT. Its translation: CASSEGMGTDTQYF.

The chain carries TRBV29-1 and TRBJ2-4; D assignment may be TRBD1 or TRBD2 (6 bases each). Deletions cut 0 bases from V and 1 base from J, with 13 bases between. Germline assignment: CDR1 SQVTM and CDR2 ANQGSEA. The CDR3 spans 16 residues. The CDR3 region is CSVEDQRRGAKNIQYF. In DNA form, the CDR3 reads TGCAGCGTTGAAGATCAACGGAGGGGGGCCAAAAACATTCAGTACTTC.

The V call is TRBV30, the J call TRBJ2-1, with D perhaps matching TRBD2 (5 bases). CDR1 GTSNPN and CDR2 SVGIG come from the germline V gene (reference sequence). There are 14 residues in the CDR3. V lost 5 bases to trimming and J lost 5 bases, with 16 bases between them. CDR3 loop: CAWQELVSDNEQFF. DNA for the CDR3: TGTGCCTGGCAGGAACTAGTGTCTGACAATGAGCAGTTCTTC.

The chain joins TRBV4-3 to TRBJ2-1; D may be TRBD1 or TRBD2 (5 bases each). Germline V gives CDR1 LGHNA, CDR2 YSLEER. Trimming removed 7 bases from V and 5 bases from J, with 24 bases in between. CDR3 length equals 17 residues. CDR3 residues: CASTSHSGAFDHNEQFF. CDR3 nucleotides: TGCGCCAGCACCTCCCATTCCGGGGCTTTCGACCACAATGAGCAGTTCTTC.

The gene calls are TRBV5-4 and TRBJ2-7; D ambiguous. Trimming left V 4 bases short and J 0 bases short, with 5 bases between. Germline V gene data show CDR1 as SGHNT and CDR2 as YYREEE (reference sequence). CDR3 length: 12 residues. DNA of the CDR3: TGTGCCAGCAGCCGTAACTCCTACGAGCAGTACTTC. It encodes CASSRNSYEQYF.

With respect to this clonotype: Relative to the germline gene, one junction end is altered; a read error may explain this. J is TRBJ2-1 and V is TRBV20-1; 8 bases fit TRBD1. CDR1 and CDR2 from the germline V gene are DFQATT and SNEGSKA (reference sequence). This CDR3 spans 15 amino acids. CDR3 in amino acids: CSARVGQGARNEQFF. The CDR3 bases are TGCAGTGCGAGAGTAGGGCAGGGGGCGCGGAATGAGCAGTTCTTC.

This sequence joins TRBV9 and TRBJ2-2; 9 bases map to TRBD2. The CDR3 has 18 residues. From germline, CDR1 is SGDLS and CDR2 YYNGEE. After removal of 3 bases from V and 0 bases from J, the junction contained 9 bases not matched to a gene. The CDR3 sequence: CASSDPRSGRPNTGELFF. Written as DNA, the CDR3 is TGTGCCAGCAGCGACCCCCGAAGCGGGAGGCCGAACACCGGGGAGCTGTTTTTT. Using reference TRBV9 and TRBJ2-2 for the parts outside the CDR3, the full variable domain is DSGVTQTPKHLITATGQRVTLRCSPRSGDLSVYWYQQSLDQGLQFLIQYYNGEERAKGNILERFSAQQFPDLHSELNLSSLELGDSALYFCASSDPRSGRPNTGELFFGEGSRLTVL.

The CDR3 coding sequence is TGTGCCACCAGCAGAGAAGGACGAGTCACTGAAGCTTTCTTT. Its protein is CATSREGRVTEAFF. V usage is TRBV15 and J usage is TRBJ1-1; D gene ambiguous. Germline loops: CDR1 LNHNV, CDR2 YYDKDF (reference sequence). Trimming cost V 0 bases and J 4 bases, with 9 bases left between them. The CDR3 consists of 14 residues.

CDR3 region: CASSPLNSSPQYNEQFF. The DNA of the CDR3 is TGTGCCAGCAGTCCACTGAATTCGTCTCCCCAATACAATGAGCAGTTCTTC. The chain uses TRBV6-2 or TRBV6-3 and TRBJ2-1, with D uncertain. Germline CDR1 is MNHEY and CDR2 is SVGEGT. This CDR3 spans 17 amino acids. Trimming took 5 bases from V and 4 from J, leaving 21 bases between them.

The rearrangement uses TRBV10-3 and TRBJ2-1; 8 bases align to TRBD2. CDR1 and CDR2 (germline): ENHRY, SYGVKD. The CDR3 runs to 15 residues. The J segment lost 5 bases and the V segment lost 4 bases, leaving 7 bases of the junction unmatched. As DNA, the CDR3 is TGTGCCATCAGTGTCGATAGCGGGGATAACAATGAGCAGTTCTTC. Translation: CAISVDSGDNNEQFF.

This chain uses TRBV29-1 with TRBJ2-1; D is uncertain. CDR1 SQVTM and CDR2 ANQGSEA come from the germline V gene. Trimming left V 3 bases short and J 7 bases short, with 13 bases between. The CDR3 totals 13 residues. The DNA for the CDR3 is TGCAGCGTTGACCGTCTAGTGGGTAATGAGCAGTTCTTC. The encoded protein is CSVDRLVGNEQFF.